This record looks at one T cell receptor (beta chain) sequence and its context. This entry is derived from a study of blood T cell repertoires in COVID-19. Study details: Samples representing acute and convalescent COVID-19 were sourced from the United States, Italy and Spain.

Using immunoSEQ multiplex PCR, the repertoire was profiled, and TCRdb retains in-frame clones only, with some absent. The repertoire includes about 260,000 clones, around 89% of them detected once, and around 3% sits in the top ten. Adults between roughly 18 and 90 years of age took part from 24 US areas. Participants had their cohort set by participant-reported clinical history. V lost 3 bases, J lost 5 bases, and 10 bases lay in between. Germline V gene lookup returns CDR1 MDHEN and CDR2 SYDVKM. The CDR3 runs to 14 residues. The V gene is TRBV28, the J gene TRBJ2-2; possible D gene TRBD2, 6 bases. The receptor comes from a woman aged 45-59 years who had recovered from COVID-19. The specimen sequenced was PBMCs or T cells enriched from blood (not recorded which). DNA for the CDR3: TGTGCCAGCAGTTTGACTAGGCCAACCGGGGAGCTGTTTTTT. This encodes CASSLTRPTGELFF.